This TCR beta chain was documented in a study of T cell responses to AZD1222 COVID-19 vaccine. Study-level background: Analyses pooled second doses at about 4 or about 12 weeks. Overall study findings and caveats: No repertoire was sampled before or during the peak T cell response, only after it. Donors were largely white British and mainly female; clonal diversity was possibly underestimated. Breadth and depth of Spike-specific TCRs rose after two AZD1222 doses.

There are 15 residues in the CDR3. Germline CDR1 MDHEN, CDR2 SYDVKM. V was trimmed by 3 bases and J by 4 bases, leaving 15 bases between them. Concerning this clone: Its target is unknown.

Measured with immunoSEQ multiplex PCR; TCRdb has only the in-frame clones, and not every one. The table has some 50,000 clones, approximately 84% seen once. This specimen was peripheral blood, taken on day 0 of AZD1222 vaccination. The chain has TRBV28 and TRBJ1-2; D is ambiguous. The sequence was collected from an adult in good health. This CDR3 reads CASSFSQDQGYGYTF. The CDR3 DNA reads as TGTGCCAGCAGTTTTTCCCAGGACCAAGGCTATGGCTACACCTTC.